The clone carrying this TCR beta chain was observed once. The germline V gene has CDR1 LGHNA and CDR2 YNFKEQ. Trimming removed 2 bases from V and 4 bases from J, with 6 bases in between. The CDR3 is 13 residues long. The data were taken from a study of CD8 T cells in Susac syndrome. Reverse transcription of roughly 0.5 to 1 ug RNA used random hexamers. The method of amplification for TCR beta CDR3 was immunoSEQ multiplex PCR, covering 54 Vbeta and 13 Jbeta. TCRdb fed the immunoSEQ multiplex PCR reads into MiXCR, producing one record per CDR3 protein. Of some 130,000 distinct CDR3 sequences detected, 85% to 95% appear once; the ten largest clones hold about 0.18%.

What was sequenced was CD8+ T cells from PBMCs. The V call is TRBV4-2, the J call TRBJ1-5; D perhaps matches TRBD1 (6 bases). The source of this sequence is a human donor with Susac syndrome. CDR3 bases: TGTGCCAGCAGCCAACAGGGGAATCAGCCCCAGCATTTT. This translates into CASSQQGNQPQHF.